The T cell receptor beta chain under discussion was sequenced for a study of blood T cell repertoires in COVID-19. Turning to the study itself: Acute-phase and convalescent COVID-19 samples originated in the United States, Italy and Spain. PBMCs, B-cell-depleted T cells, or T cells were the source of the cDNA or gDNA that made up the material.

This clone is a singleton in its sample. How the authors handled the data: By means of reference gene primer amplification, nucleated cell counts were estimated. Produced via immunoSEQ multiplex PCR; TCRdb's table is partial and in-frame only. V, J and clone size reflect that table, while D and trimming were determined from the DNA. The sample shows 85,000 to 110,000 clones, under 90% of them seen only once. The CDR3 loop spans 15 amino acids. CDR1 LNHDA and CDR2 SQIVND come from the germline V gene (reference sequence). The ends were cut back, 2 bases at V and 8 bases at J, with 18 bases in the middle.

The chain couples TRBV19 to TRBJ1-2; TRBD1 might be the D (5 bases). This TCR was recovered from a human donor in a cohort sampled during active or convalescent COVID-19. Sequencing input: peripheral blood. This CDR3 reads CASSIREGRTMGYTF. The DNA for the CDR3 is TGTGCCAGTAGTATACGGGAGGGGAGGACGATGGGCTACACCTTC.